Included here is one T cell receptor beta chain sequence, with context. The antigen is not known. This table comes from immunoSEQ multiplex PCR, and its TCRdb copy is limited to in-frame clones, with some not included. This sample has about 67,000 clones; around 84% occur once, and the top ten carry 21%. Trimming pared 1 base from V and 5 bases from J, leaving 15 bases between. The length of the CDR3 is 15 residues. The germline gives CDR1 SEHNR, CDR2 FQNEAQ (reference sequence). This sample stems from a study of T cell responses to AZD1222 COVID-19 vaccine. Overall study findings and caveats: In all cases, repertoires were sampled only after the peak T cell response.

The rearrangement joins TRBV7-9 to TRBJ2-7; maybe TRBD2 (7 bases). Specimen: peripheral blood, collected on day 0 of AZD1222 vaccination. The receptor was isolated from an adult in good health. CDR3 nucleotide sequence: TGTGCCAGCAGCTTAGTAATTACAGGGAGGGACGAGCAGTACTTC. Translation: CASSLVITGRDEQYF.